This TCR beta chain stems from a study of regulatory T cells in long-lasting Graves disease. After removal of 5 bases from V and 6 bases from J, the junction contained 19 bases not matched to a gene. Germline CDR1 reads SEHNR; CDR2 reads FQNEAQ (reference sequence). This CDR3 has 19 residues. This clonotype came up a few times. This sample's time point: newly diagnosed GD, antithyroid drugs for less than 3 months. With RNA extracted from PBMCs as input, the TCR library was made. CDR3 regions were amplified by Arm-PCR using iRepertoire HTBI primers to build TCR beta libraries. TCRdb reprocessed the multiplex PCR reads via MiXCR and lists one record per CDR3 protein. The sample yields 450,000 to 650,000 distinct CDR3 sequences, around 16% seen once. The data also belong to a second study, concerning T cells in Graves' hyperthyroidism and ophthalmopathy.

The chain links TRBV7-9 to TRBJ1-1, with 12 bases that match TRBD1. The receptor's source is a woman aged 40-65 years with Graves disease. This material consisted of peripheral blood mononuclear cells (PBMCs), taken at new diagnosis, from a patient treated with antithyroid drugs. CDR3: CASSPGTGGGVWMIAEAFF. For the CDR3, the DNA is TGTGCCAGCAGCCCAGGGACAGGGGGCGGCGTTTGGATGATCGCTGAAGCTTTCTTT.